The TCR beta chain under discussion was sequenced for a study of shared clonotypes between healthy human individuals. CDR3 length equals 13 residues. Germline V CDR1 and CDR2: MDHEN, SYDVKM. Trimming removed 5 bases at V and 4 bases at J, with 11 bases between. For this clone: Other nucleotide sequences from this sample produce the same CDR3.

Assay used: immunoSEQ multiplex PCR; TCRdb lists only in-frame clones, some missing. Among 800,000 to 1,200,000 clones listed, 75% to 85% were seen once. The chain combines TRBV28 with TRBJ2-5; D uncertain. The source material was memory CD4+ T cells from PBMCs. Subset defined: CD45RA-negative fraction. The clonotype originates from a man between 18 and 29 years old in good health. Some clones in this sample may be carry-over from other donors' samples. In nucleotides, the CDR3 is TGTGCCAGCAGTCTCCGTGAAGGAGAGACCCAGTACTTC. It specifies CASSLREGETQYF.